Listed below are T cell receptor beta chains from one sample, sequenced in a study of blood T cell repertoires in COVID-19. Sequenced by immunoSEQ multiplex PCR; TCRdb stores in-frame clones only, minus some. The top ten clones hold approximately 10% of a sample with about 160,000 clones, approximately 75% of them seen once. The sample comprised peripheral blood. These receptors were collected from a human donor in a cohort sampled during active COVID-19. CDR3s include the opening cysteine and the closing phenylalanine or tryptophan. The D gene is left open where the match is weak. Where a row states a size, it is once, few, many or the class of an expanded clone; other rows omit it.

j_call v_call d_call clone_size cdr3_nt cdr3_aa
TRBJ2-1 TRBV5-4 NA NA TGTGCCAGCAGCTTGGTGACAGACCGCGAGCAGTTCTTC CASSLVTDREQFF
TRBJ2-3 TRBV11-2 NA NA TGTGCCAGCAGCTTATCCGTGACAGATACGCAGTATTTT CASSLSVTDTQYF
TRBJ2-1 TRBV7-3 TRBD2 once TGTGCCAGCAGCCCCGGACTAGCGGGAGATGAGCAGTTCTTC CASSPGLAGDEQFF
TRBJ2-7 TRBV7-2 TRBD1 NA TGTGCCAGCACCCCCGGGACAGGGGGTTCCTACGAGCAGTACTTC CASTPGTGGSYEQYF
TRBJ2-3 TRBV14 NA NA TGTGCCAGCAGCCAAGAGTGGCAAGATACGCAGTATTTT CASSQEWQDTQYF
TRBJ1-5 TRBV30 TRBD1 NA TGTGCCGAAGGACAGGGCCTAGATCAGCCCCAGCATTTT CAEGQGLDQPQHF
TRBJ2-7 TRBV6-5 TRBD2 NA TGTGCCAGCAGTTATTCCGGGACTAGGTCCGAGCAGTACTTC CASSYSGTRSEQYF
TRBJ1-6 TRBV6-4 NA NA TGTGCCAGCAGTGACCGGCAACCGAGGGAGGGAATATGTTCACCCCTCCACTTT CASSDRQPREGICSPLHF
TRBJ1-2 TRBV28 NA NA TGTGCCAGCAGTTTAGGGGGAGCGGGTAGCGGCTATGGCTACACCTTC CASSLGGAGSGYGYTF
TRBJ1-2 TRBV30 TRBD1 NA TGTGCCTGGAGCGGGGACAGCGATAACTATGGCTACACCTTC CAWSGDSDNYGYTF
TRBJ1-1 TRBV11-2 NA NA TGTGCCAGCAGCCCGCGAAACACTGAAGCTTTCTTT CASSPRNTEAFF
TRBJ1-6 TRBV6-2/TRBV6-3 NA once TGTGCCAGCAGTCAACAGTGGTCGGTCCTCCACTTT CASSQQWSVLHF
TRBJ2-1 TRBV6-2/TRBV6-3 TRBD2 once TGTGCCAGCAGCTTGACCGGGGGGGCCCCGGAGCAGTTCTTC CASSLTGGAPEQFF
TRBJ2-2 TRBV10-3 NA NA TGTGCCATAGCGGGTAACACCGGGGAGCTGTTTTTT CAIAGNTGELFF
TRBJ2-3 TRBV4-3 TRBD2 NA TGCGCCAGCAGCCCGTCCCGGCTAGCGGGGGACCCAAAACCCACAGATACGCAGTATTTT CASSPSRLAGDPKPTDTQYF
TRBJ1-1 TRBV6-2/TRBV6-3 NA NA TGTGCCAGCAGTTACGGGGGAGGGCTGAACACTGAAGCTTTCTTT CASSYGGGLNTEAFF
TRBJ2-5 TRBV20-1 TRBD2 NA TGCAGTGCTAGTGAGCGACTAGCGGGGGGACTCGCTAAAGAGACCCAGTACTTC CSASERLAGGLAKETQYF
TRBJ1-1 TRBV10-3 TRBD1 NA TGTGCCATCACTGGGACAGATATGAACACTGAAGCTTTCTTT CAITGTDMNTEAFF
TRBJ1-5 TRBV18 NA few TGTGCCAGCTCACCACAAGAGAATCAGCCCCAGCATTTT CASSPQENQPQHF
TRBJ2-2 TRBV10-1 TRBD2 NA TGCGCCAGCAGCCGACTAGCGGGAGCTGGGGAGCTGTTTTTT CASSRLAGAGELFF
TRBJ2-7 TRBV28 NA NA TGTGCCAGCAGCGAGACTTACGAGCAGTACTTC CASSETYEQYF
TRBJ2-1 TRBV27 TRBD2 NA TGTGCCAGCGGGGGGGGTCTACAGGTTCAACTCTACAATGAGCAGTTCTTC CASGGGLQVQLYNEQFF
TRBJ2-1 TRBV2 NA NA TGTGCCAGCAGAGGGGCCTCCTACAATGAGCAGTTCTTC CASRGASYNEQFF
TRBJ2-7 TRBV10-2 TRBD2 NA TGCGCCAGCAGTATGCCGGGACTAGCGGAACTCCTCTTC CASSMPGLAELLF
TRBJ2-3 TRBV4-1 TRBD2 NA TGCGCCAGCAGCCAACAAACTAGCGGGAGTGCAGATACGCAGTATTTT CASSQQTSGSADTQYF
TRBJ1-1 TRBV13 NA NA TGTGCCAGCAGCCATAACACTGAAGCTTTCTTT CASSHNTEAFF
TRBJ2-2 TRBV11-2 NA NA TGTGCCAGCAGCTTAGTGAGGGGGTTGGAACTCGGGGAGCTGTTTTTT CASSLVRGLELGELFF
TRBJ2-6 TRBV9 NA once TGTGCCAGCAGCGTGTCGGGGGGCGCAATAGGGGCCAACGTCCTGACTTTC CASSVSGGAIGANVLTF
TRBJ2-1 TRBV29-1 TRBD2 once TGCAGCGTTGAAGGAGGGACTAGCGGCTACAATGAGCAGTTCTTC CSVEGGTSGYNEQFF
TRBJ1-5 TRBV11-2 TRBD1 NA TGTGCCAGCAGCTCGACAGGGAATAGCAATCAGCCCCAGCATTTT CASSSTGNSNQPQHF
TRBJ2-2 TRBV7-2 NA NA TGTGCCAGCAGCTTACATTCCACCGGGGAGCTGTTTTTT CASSLHSTGELFF
TRBJ1-1 TRBV18 NA NA TGTGCCAGCACTCCCCTGGAAGGTGGGGGGGCTGAAGCTTTCTTT CASTPLEGGGAEAFF
TRBJ2-7 TRBV9 TRBD1 NA TGTGCCAGCAGCCTCCGGGACAGGGAGAACTCCGAGCAGTACTTC CASSLRDRENSEQYF
TRBJ2-7 TRBV12-3/TRBV12-4 NA NA TGTGCCAGCAGCCTCGACCGGGCCTACGAGCAGTACTTC CASSLDRAYEQYF
TRBJ2-1 TRBV7-9 TRBD2 few TGTGCCAGCAGCTTACCCCCCCGGCTAGCGGGGGTAAGGAATGAGCAGTTCTTC CASSLPPRLAGVRNEQFF
TRBJ2-7 TRBV9 NA NA TGTGCCAGCAGTGCGGGGACGTCTAACTACGAGCAGTACTTC CASSAGTSNYEQYF
TRBJ1-2 TRBV7-2 NA NA TGTGCCAGCAGCTCTGACCCAGGGAAAGGCTACACCTTC CASSSDPGKGYTF
TRBJ2-2 TRBV14 NA NA TGTGCCAGCAGCCAAATTGGCCAGACCGGGGAGCTGTTTTTT CASSQIGQTGELFF
TRBJ2-5 TRBV7-2 TRBD2 once TGTGCCAGCAGCGCCGGGGGGGGGCTTAGGGAGACCCAGTACTTC CASSAGGGLRETQYF
TRBJ1-3 TRBV10-3 NA NA TGTGCCATCAGTGCCGGTAACACCATATATTTT CAISAGNTIYF
TRBJ2-1 TRBV15 TRBD2 NA TGTGCCACCCTCTTAGCGGGGGGATTCTACAATGAGCAGTTCTTC CATLLAGGFYNEQFF